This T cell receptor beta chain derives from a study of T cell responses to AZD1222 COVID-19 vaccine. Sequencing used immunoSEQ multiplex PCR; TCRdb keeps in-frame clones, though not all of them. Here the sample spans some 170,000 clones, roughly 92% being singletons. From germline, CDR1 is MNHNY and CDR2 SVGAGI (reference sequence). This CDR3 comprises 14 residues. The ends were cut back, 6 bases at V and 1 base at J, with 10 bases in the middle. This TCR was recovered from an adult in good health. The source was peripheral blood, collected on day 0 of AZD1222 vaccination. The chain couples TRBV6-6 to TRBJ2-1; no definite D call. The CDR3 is CASSLGPSYNEQFF. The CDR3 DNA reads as TGTGCCAGCAGCCTTGGGCCTTCCTACAATGAGCAGTTCTTC.